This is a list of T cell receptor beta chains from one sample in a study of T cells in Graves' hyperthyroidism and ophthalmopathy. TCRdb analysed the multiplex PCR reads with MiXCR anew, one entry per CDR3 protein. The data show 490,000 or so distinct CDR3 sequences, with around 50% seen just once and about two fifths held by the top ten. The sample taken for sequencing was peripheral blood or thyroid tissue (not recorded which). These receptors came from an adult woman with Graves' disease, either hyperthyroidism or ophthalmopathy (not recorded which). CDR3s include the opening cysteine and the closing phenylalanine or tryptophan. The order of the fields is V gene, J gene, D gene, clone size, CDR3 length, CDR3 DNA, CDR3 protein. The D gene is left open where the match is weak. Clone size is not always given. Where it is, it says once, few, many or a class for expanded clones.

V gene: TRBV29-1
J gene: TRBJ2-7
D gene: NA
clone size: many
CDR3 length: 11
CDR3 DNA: TGCAGCGTCGTCCGGTCCTACGAGCAGTACTTC
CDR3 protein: CSVVRSYEQYF

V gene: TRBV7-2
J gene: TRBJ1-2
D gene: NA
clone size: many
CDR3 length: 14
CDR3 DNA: TGTGCCAGCAGCTTAGAAGGGGGGCTTGGTGGCTACACCTTC
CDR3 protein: CASSLEGGLGGYTF

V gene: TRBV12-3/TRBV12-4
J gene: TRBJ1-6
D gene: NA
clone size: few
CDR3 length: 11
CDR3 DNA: TGTGCCAGCAGGGCCAATTCACCCCTCCACTTT
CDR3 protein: CASRANSPLHF

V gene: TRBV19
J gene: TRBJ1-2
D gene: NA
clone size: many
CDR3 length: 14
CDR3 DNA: TGTGCCAGTAGTGTCCTACAATACAGCTATGGCTACACCTTC
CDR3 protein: CASSVLQYSYGYTF

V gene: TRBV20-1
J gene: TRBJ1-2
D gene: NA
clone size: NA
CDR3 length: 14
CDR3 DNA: TGCAGTTACTCAAGGACAACAGAGGGCTATGGCTACACCTTC
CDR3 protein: CSYSRTTEGYGYTF

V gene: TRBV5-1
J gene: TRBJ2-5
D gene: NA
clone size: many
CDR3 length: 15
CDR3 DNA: TGCGCCAGCAGCTTGGCCCGGGACGGGGAAGAGACCCAGTACTTC
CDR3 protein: CASSLARDGEETQYF

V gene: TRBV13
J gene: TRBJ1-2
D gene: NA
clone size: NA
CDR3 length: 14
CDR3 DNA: TGTGCCAGCAGCGCAATGGACACTAACTATGGCTACACCTTC
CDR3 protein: CASSAMDTNYGYTF

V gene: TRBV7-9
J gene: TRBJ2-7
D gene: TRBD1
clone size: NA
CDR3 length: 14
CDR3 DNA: TGTGCCAGCAGGCCGGGGCAGGGGGACTACGAGCAGTACTTC
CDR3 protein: CASRPGQGDYEQYF

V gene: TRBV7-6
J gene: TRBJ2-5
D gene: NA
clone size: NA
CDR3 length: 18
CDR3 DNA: TGTGCCAGCAGCGCGCACCCGCCAGAGGGGCGGACCCAAGAGACCCAGTACTTC
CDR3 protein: CASSAHPPEGRTQETQYF

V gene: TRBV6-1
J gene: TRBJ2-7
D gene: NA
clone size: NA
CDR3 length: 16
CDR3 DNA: TGTGCCAGCAGAAGGAGCCGGGACCGAGTCTCCTACGAGCAGTACTTC
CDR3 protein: CASRRSRDRVSYEQYF

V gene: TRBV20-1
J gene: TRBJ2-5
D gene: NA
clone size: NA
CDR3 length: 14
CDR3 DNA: TGCAGTGCTAGAGATCCCTACGGCACGGGGACCCAGTACTTC
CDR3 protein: CSARDPYGTGTQYF

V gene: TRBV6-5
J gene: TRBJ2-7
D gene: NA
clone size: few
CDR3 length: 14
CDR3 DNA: TGTGCCAGCAGTTACTCGGGTTTAAGGGGTGAGCAGTACTTC
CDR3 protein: CASSYSGLRGEQYF

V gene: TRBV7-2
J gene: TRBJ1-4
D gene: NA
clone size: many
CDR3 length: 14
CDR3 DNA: TGTGCCAGCAGAGCCGGGGGGGGCTTTGAAAAACTGTTTTTT
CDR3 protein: CASRAGGGFEKLFF

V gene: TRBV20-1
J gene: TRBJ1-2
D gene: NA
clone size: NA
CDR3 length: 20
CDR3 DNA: TGCAGTGCTAGGGCCCCCGGCGGGACACGGAACACTTCCGGGGACGATGGCTACACCTTC
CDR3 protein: CSARAPGGTRNTSGDDGYTF

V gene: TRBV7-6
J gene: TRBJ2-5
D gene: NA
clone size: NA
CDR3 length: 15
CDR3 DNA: TGTGCCAGCAGCTTTCCTACTAGTGATCGGGAGACCCAGTACTTC
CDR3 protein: CASSFPTSDRETQYF

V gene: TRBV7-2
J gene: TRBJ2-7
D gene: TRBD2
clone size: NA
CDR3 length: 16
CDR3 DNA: TGTGCCAGCAGCCCAATGGGACTAGCGGGAGGGTACGAGCAGTACTTC
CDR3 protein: CASSPMGLAGGYEQYF

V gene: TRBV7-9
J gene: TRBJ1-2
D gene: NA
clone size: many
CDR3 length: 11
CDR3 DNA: TGTGCCAGCAGCGCCGTTTATGGCTACACCTTC
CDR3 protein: CASSAVYGYTF

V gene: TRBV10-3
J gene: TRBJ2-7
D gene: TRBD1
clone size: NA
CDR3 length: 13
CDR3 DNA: TGTGCCAGCTCGTCCGGGACAGGTGGCGAGCAGTACTTC
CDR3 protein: CASSSGTGGEQYF

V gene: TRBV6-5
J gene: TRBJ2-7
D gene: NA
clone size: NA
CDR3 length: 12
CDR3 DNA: TGTGCCACCTCCGAGTCGGGGCTCGGGCAGTACTTC
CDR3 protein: CATSESGLGQYF

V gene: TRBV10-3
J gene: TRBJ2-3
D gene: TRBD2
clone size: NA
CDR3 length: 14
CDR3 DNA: TGTGCCACCAAACAGCGGGAGGAAGGGAATGAGCAGTATTTT
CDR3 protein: CATKQREEGNEQYF

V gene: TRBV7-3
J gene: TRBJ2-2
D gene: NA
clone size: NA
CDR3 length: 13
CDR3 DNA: TGTGCCAGCACCGCTGATGCTACCGCGGAGCTGTTTTTT
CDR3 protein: CASTADATAELFF

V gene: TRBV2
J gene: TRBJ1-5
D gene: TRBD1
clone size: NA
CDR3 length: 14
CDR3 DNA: TGTGCCAGCCGAGACAGGGGAGGGCTACAGACCCAGCATTTT
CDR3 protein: CASRDRGGLQTQHF

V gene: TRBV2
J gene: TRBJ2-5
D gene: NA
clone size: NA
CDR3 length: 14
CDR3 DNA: TGTGCCAGCAGTATGGGACTGATACAAGAGACCCAGTACTTC
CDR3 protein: CASSMGLIQETQYF

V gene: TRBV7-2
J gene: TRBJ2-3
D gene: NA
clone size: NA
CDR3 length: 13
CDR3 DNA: TGTGCCAGCAGTCCGGACTGGGGGGATACGCAGTATTTT
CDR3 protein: CASSPDWGDTQYF

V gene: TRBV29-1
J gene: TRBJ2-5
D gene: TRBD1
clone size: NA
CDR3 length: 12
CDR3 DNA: TGCAGCGGGGGGACAGTCCAAGAGACCCAGTACTTC
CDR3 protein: CSGGTVQETQYF

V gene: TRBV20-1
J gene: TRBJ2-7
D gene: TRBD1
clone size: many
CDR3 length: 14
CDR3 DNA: TGCAGTGCTAGACCCCGGACAGGGAATTACGAGCAGTACTTC
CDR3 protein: CSARPRTGNYEQYF

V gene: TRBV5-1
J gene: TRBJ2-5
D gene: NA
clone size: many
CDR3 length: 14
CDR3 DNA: TGCGCCAGCAGCGGGACTCTAACTCAAGAGACCCAGTACTTC
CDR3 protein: CASSGTLTQETQYF

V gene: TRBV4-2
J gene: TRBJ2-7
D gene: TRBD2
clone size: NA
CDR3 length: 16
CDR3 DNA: TGTGCCAGCAGCCAAGTACCAATAGCGGGAGCGCGGGAGCAGTACTTC
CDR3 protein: CASSQVPIAGAREQYF

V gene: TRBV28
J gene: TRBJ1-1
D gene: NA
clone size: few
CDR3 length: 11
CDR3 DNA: TGTGCCAGCTCAAGGCTCACTGAAGCTTTCTTT
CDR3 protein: CASSRLTEAFF

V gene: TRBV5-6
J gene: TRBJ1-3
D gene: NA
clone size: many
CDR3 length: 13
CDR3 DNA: TGTGCCAGCAGCTGGTGGGGGGAAGACACCATATATTTT
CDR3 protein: CASSWWGEDTIYF

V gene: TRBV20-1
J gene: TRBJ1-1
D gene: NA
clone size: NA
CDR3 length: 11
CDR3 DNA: TGCAGTGTGAGTAGCGGGGATGAAGCTTTCTTT
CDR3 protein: CSVSSGDEAFF

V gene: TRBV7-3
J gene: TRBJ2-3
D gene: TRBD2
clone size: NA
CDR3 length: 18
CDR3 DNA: TGTGCCAGCAGCTTTAGGTTAGCGGGAGGGCCGAGCACAGATACGCAGTATTTT
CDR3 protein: CASSFRLAGGPSTDTQYF

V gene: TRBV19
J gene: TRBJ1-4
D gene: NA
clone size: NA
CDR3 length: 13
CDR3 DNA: TGTGCCAGTACCTATGGGGAATATGAAAAACTGTTTTTT
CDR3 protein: CASTYGEYEKLFF